This paragraph covers one T cell receptor beta chain sequence. Its antigen is currently unknown. Tumor samples were obtained before definitive surgery or chemotherapy. Profiled with immunoSEQ multiplex PCR; TCRdb holds only in-frame clones, not every one. This table holds about 18,000 clones, about 68% found once. The data were obtained in a study of high-grade serous ovarian cancer treatment subgroups. For the study at large: Mean per sample: around 14,000 reads, some 7,500 unique TCR beta rearrangements.

Study observations and caveats: Clonal relatedness tracked neoantigen level, and by trend copy number and mutation load. These tumor repertoires lack spatial information from bulk sequencing.

The material sequenced was tumor tissue. This sequence was found in a human donor with high-grade serous ovarian cancer.

The DNA for the CDR3 is TGTGCCAGCAGTTACTCTTCGCAGGGGGTCTACGAGCAGTACTTC. Translating gives CASSYSSQGVYEQYF. The chain is built from TRBV6-6 and TRBJ2-7; TRBD1 aligns across 7 bases. Germline V CDR1 and CDR2: MNHNY, SVGAGI (reference sequence). V shed 0 bases and J 3 bases; nucleotides not matched to a gene: 5. The CDR3 runs to 15 residues.